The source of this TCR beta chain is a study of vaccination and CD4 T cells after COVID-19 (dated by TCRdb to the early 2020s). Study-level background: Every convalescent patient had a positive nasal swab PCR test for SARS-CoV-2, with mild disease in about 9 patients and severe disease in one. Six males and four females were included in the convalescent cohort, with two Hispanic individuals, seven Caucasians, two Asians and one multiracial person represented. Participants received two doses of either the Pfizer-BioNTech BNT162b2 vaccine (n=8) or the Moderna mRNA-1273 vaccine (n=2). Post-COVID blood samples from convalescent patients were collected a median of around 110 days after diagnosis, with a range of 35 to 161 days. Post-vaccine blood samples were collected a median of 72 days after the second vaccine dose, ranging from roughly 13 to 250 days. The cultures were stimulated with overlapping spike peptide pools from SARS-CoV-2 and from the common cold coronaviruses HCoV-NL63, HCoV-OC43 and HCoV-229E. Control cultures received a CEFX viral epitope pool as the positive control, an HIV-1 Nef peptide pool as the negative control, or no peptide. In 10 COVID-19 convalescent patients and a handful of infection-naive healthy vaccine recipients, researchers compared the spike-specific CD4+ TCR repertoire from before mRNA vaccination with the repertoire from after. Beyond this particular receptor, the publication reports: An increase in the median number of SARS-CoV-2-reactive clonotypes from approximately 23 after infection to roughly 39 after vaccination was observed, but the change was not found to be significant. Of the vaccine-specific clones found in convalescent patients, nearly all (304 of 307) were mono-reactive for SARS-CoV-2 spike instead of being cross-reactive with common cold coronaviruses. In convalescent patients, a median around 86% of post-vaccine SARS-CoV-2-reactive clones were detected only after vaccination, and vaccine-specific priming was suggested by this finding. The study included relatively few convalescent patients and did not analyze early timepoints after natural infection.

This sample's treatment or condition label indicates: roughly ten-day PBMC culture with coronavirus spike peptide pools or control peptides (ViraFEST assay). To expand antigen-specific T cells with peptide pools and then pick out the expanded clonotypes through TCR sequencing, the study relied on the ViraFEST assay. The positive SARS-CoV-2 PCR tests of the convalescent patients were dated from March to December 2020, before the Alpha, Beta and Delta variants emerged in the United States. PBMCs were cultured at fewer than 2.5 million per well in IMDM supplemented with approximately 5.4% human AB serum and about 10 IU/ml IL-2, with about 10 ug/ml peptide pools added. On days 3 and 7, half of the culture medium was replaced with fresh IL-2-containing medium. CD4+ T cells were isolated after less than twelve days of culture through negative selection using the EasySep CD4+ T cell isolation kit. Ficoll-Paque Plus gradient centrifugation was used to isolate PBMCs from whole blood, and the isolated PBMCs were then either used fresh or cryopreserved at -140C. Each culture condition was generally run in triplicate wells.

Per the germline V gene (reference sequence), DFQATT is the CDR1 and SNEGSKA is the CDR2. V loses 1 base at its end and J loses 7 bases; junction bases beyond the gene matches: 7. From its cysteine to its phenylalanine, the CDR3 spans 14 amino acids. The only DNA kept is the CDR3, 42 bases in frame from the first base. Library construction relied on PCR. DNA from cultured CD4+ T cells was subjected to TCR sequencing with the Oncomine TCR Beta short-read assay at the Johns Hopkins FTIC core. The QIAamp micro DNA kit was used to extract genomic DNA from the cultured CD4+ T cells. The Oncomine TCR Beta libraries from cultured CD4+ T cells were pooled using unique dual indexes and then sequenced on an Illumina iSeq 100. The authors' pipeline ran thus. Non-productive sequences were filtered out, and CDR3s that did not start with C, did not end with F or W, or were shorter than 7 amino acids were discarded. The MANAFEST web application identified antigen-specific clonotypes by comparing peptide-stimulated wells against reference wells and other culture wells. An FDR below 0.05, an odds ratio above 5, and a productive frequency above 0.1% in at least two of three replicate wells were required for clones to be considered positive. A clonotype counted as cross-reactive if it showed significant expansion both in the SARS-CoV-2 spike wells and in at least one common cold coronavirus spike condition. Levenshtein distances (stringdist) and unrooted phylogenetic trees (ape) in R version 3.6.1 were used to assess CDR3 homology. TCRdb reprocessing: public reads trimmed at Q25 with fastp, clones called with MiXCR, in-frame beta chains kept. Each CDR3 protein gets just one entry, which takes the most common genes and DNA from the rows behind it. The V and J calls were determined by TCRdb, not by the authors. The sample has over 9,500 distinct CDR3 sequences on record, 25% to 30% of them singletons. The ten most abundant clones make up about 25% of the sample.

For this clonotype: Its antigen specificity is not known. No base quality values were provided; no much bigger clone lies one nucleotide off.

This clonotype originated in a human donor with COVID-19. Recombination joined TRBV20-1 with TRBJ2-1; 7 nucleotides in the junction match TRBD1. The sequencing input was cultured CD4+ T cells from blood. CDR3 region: CSARGDNRGNEQFF. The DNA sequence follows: TGCAGTGCTAGAGGCGACAACAGGGGTAATGAGCAGTTCTTC.